These 30 T cell receptor beta chains originate from one sample sequenced in a study of OX40 agonist ivuxolimab in advanced cancers. Clones were sequenced by immunoSEQ multiplex PCR, and TCRdb holds only the in-frame ones, with some missing. The data contain roughly 86,000 clones, 90% of them seen just once; the ten biggest clones take up nearly 7.5%. Sequencing used CD4+ or CD8+ T cells sorted from blood, obtained in a trial of the OX40 agonist ivuxolimab. The receptors were gathered from an adult with an advanced solid tumor such as melanoma, head and neck, liver or kidney cancer.

The chain is built from TRBV7-6 and TRBJ2-5; D assignment may be TRBD1 or TRBD2 (5 bases each). The assigned J gene may be wrong: the sequence end matches TRBJ2-7 better. CDR1 is SGHVS, CDR2 FNYEAQ, per germline. The CDR3 spans 19 residues. The CDR3 loop is CASSLGSGRISVSGLEQYF. CDR3 sequence (DNA): TGTGCCAGCAGCTTAGGGTCAGGCAGAATTTCGGTGTCGGGGCTCGAGCAGTACTTC.

The chain carries TRBV6-5 and TRBJ2-4; 9 nucleotides align to TRBD2. Germline assignment: CDR1 MNHEY and CDR2 SVGAGI. The J segment lost 3 bases and the V segment lost 0 bases, leaving 0 bases of the junction unmatched. There are 15 residues in the CDR3. CDR3 in amino acids: CASSYSTSGKNIQYF. The CDR3 DNA sequence: TGTGCCAGCAGTTACTCGACTAGCGGCAAAAACATTCAGTACTTC.

The V call is TRBV13, the J call TRBJ2-3; D gene unclear. The CDR3 runs 12 residues. Germline values: CDR1 PRHDT, CDR2 FYEKMQ (reference sequence). Trimming pared 5 bases from V and 4 bases from J, leaving 7 bases between. CDR3 residues: CASSPLSDTQYF. The CDR3 nucleotides are TGTGCCAGCAGCCCATTATCAGATACGCAGTATTTT. Variable domain in full (rest from reference TRBV13 and TRBJ2-3): AAGVIQSPRHLIKEKRETATLKCYPIPRHDTVYWYQQGPGQDPQFLISFYEKMQSDKGSIPDRFSAQQFSDYHSELNMSSLELGDSALYFCASSPLSDTQYFGPGTRLTVL.

V usage is TRBV28 and J usage is TRBJ2-7; D is possibly TRBD2 (5 bases). Germline CDR1 MDHEN, CDR2 SYDVKM. The germline V and J ends were trimmed by 4 bases and 1 base, with 11 bases remaining between them. The CDR3 contains 14 residues. The CDR3 protein is CASSSASWSYEQYF. The DNA of the CDR3 is TGTGCCAGCAGTTCGGCTAGCTGGTCCTACGAGCAGTACTTC.

V is TRBV6-5 and J is TRBJ2-1; D tentatively reads TRBD1 or TRBD2 (5 bases each). The CDR3 totals 15 residues. Germline V gene data show CDR1 as MNHEY and CDR2 as SVGAGI. Trimming took 4 bases from V and 2 from J, leaving 12 bases between them. The CDR3 DNA sequence: TGTGCCAGCAGTTCGCCGGGACGAGCCTACAATGAGCAGTTCTTC. Its protein is CASSSPGRAYNEQFF.

The rearrangement joins TRBV28 to TRBJ1-1; TRBD1 is a possible D gene (5 bases). The CDR3 contains 13 residues. Germline V gene lookup returns CDR1 MDHEN and CDR2 SYDVKM. The V end lost 1 base, the J end lost 12 bases, and 15 bases lay between the germline ends. The CDR3 is CASSLLPSGSTFF. CDR3 sequence (DNA): TGTGCCAGCAGTTTATTACCGTCAGGGTCAACTTTCTTT.

The chain is built from TRBV7-2 and TRBJ2-5, with D tentatively TRBD1 or TRBD2 (5 bases each). Trimming took off 5 bases at V and 2 bases at J, with 9 bases between the two ends. The V gene's germline CDR1 is SGHTA and CDR2 FQGNSA. This CDR3 has 13 amino acids. For the CDR3, the DNA is TGTGCCAGCAGCACGGGACGGCAAGAGACCCAGTACTTC. It specifies CASSTGRQETQYF.

The chain recombines TRBV9 with TRBJ2-7, with 7 bases aligning to TRBD1. With 0 bases clipped from V and 1 base from J, the junction kept 4 bases outside the gene matches. CDR3 size: 15 residues. In germline, CDR1 is SGDLS, CDR2 YYNGEE. CDR3 DNA: TGTGCCAGCAGCGTAGAAGGGACAGCATCCTACGAGCAGTACTTC. This translates into CASSVEGTASYEQYF.

The chain links TRBV4-1 to TRBJ2-2; 7 nucleotides align to TRBD2. The CDR3 has 18 residues. Losses at the gene ends were 1 base for V and 4 bases for J; bases not matched to a gene: 12. Germline loops: CDR1 MGHRA, CDR2 YSYEKL. The CDR3 protein is CASSQAGNLAVLTGELFF. The CDR3 nucleotides read TGCGCCAGCAGCCAAGCCGGGAACCTAGCGGTGCTCACCGGGGAGCTGTTTTTT.

This clone has just a few counts. J is TRBJ2-7 and V is TRBV28, with D maybe TRBD2 (5 bases). Germline CDR1 MDHEN, CDR2 SYDVKM. This CDR3 has 10 residues. V lost 7 bases, J lost 9 bases, and 10 bases lay in between. The CDR3 nucleotides are TGTGCCAGCATCGGGGTGGGGCAGTACTTC. This codes for CASIGVGQYF. Full variable domain (missing parts from reference TRBV28 and TRBJ2-7): DVKVTQSSRYLVKRTGEKVFLECVQDMDHENMFWYRQDPGLGLRLIYFSYDVKMKEKGDIPEGYSVSREKKERFSLILESASTNQTSMYLCASIGVGQYFGPGTRLTVT.

The chain uses TRBV6-5 and TRBJ2-7; D remains unclear. V was clipped by 0 bases and J by 7 bases, with 16 bases between them. The germline CDR1 and CDR2 sequences are MNHEY and SVGAGI. This CDR3 is built from 15 residues. The CDR3 nucleotides are TGTGCCAGCAGTTACTCGTTGGGCTCAAATGAAGAGCAGTACTTC. Protein: CASSYSLGSNEEQYF.

This clone has just one count. V gene TRBV7-2 combines with J gene TRBJ2-5, with D possibly being TRBD2 (5 bases). With the DNA end fitting TRBJ2-7 better, the J assignment may be wrong. Germline CDR1 SGHTA, CDR2 FQGNSA. There are 14 residues in the CDR3. The CDR3 loop reads CASRSRERTNEQYF. CDR3 in DNA: TGTGCCAGCAGATCCCGGGAAAGGACCAACGAGCAGTACTTC.

This CDR3 reads CASSLLDELNTEAFF. The CDR3 DNA follows: TGTGCCAGCAGTTTATTGGACGAACTGAACACTGAAGCTTTCTTT. The V call is TRBV28, the J call TRBJ1-1; no reliable D call. V dropped 1 base and J dropped 0 bases, with 9 bases sitting between them. The CDR3 spans 15 residues. Germline assignment: CDR1 MDHEN and CDR2 SYDVKM.

The V and J genes are TRBV28 and TRBJ1-4; D is perhaps TRBD1 (5 bases). Trimming removed 4 bases at V and 3 bases at J, with 9 bases between. The CDR3 covers 14 residues. From germline, CDR1 is MDHEN and CDR2 SYDVKM. CDR3 nucleotide sequence: TGTGCCAGCAGTTACCGGGGCGCTAATGAAAAACTGTTTTTT. Amino acids: CASSYRGANEKLFF.

The V call is TRBV6-6, the J call TRBJ1-1; D not certain. The CDR3 extends over 10 amino acids. V lost 8 bases to trimming and J lost 6 bases, with 7 bases between them. Germline CDR1 and CDR2: MNHNY and SVGAGI (reference sequence). CDR3 region: CASFKSEAFF. The DNA for the CDR3 is TGTGCCAGCTTTAAATCTGAAGCTTTCTTT.

The chain carries TRBV30 and TRBJ2-2, with unresolved D. Germline V gives CDR1 GTSNPN, CDR2 SVGIG (reference sequence). V lost 0 bases, J lost 4 bases, and 9 bases lay in between. This CDR3 is 14 amino acids long. This CDR3 is CAWSVDFVTGELFF. The CDR3 DNA reads TGTGCCTGGAGTGTAGATTTCGTCACCGGGGAGCTGTTTTTT.

The chain carries TRBV5-6 and TRBJ1-1; D call uncertain. The germline CDR1 and CDR2 sequences are SGHDT and YYEEEE. Trimming stripped 4 bases from V and 4 bases from J, with 17 bases between. The CDR3 is made up of 15 amino acids. The CDR3 DNA follows: TGTGCCAGCAGCCCCGAACTTAACTCGGGCACTGAAGCTTTCTTT. Encoded protein: CASSPELNSGTEAFF.

The chain carries TRBV9 and TRBJ1-1, with a weak D call TRBD1 (5 bases). Per germline, CDR1 SGDLS and CDR2 YYNGEE. The CDR3 runs to 14 residues. The V end lost 0 bases, the J end lost 3 bases, and 9 bases lay between the germline ends. The CDR3 sequence is CASSVGGGDTEAFF. The CDR3 coding sequence is TGTGCCAGCAGCGTAGGTGGGGGAGACACTGAAGCTTTCTTT.

V is TRBV9 and J is TRBJ1-3; TRBD1 agrees at 7 bases. After removal of 0 bases from V and 4 bases from J, the junction contained 4 bases not matched to a gene. CDR1 is SGDLS, CDR2 YYNGEE, per germline. The CDR3 spans 15 residues. This CDR3 is CASSVDPGGGNTIYF. CDR3 bases: TGTGCCAGCAGCGTAGACCCAGGGGGAGGAAACACCATATATTTT.

V is TRBV29-1 and J is TRBJ1-2, with unresolved D. V lost 4 bases and J 8 bases, leaving 14 bases between the germline ends. The CDR3 sequence is 12 residues long. From germline, CDR1 is SQVTM and CDR2 ANQGSEA. The CDR3 DNA reads as TGCAGCGTTGGGACCCAGAAGGGAGGCTACACCTTC. Its protein product is CSVGTQKGGYTF.

The chain couples TRBV21-1 to TRBJ2-3; TRBD2 is taken as the D call from the table, unchecked against the DNA. TRBV21-1 is a documented pseudogene. The CDR3 has 20 amino acids. The CDR3 region is CASSKQTYARLARSTDTQYF. CDR3 in DNA: TGTGCCAGCAGCAAACAAACGTACGCGAGGCTAGCGCGGTCGACAGATACGCAGTATTTT.

The chain is built from TRBV9 and TRBJ2-3; 8 bases match TRBD2. Per the germline V gene, CDR1 is SGDLS and CDR2 is YYNGEE. This CDR3 has 17 amino acids. Trimming at V came to 3 bases and at J to 2 bases, leaving 11 bases not matched to a gene. CDR3 in amino acids: CASSAIPLAGYTDTQYF. As DNA, the CDR3 is TGTGCCAGCAGCGCAATCCCCCTAGCGGGTTACACAGATACGCAGTATTTT.

V gene TRBV10-3 combines with J gene TRBJ2-7, with D uncertain. CDR1 is ENHRY, CDR2 SYGVKD, per germline. Trimming pared 2 bases from V and 2 bases from J, leaving 10 bases between. This CDR3 comprises 14 residues. CDR3 sequence (DNA): TGTGCCATCAGTGAGATCAGGTACCCCTACGAGCAGTACTTC. Its protein is CAISEIRYPYEQYF.

This clone was picked up a small number of times. The V call is TRBV9, the J call TRBJ2-2, with no clear D. Germline-derived CDR1 and CDR2 are SGDLS and YYNGEE. Between the trimmed V and J ends, which lost 1 base and 7 bases, there was a span of 5 bases. CDR3 length: 12 amino acids. CDR3: CASSVYGGELFF. The DNA for the CDR3 is TGTGCCAGCAGCGTATATGGCGGGGAGCTGTTTTTT. The full variable domain, its missing parts supplied by reference TRBV9 and TRBJ2-2, is DSGVTQTPKHLITATGQRVTLRCSPRSGDLSVYWYQQSLDQGLQFLIQYYNGEERAKGNILERFSAQQFPDLHSELNLSSLELGDSALYFCASSVYGGELFFGEGSRLTVL.

This clone was detected only once. The gene calls are TRBV6-6 and TRBJ2-7; D is unclear. The V gene's germline CDR1 is MNHNY and CDR2 SVGAGI (reference sequence). Trimming took off 0 bases at V and 0 bases at J, with 12 bases between the two ends. This CDR3 region has 16 residues. Here the CDR3 DNA reads TGTGCCAGCAGTTACTCGTCCCGGATGAGCTCCTACGAGCAGTACTTC. This codes for CASSYSSRMSSYEQYF.

V usage is TRBV19 and J usage is TRBJ2-1; 8 nucleotides line up with TRBD2. The germline V gene encodes CDR1 LNHDA and CDR2 SQIVND (reference sequence). The CDR3 runs to 17 residues. V gave up 8 bases and J gave up 2 bases; unmatched junction bases: 14. DNA of the CDR3: TGTGCCAGTGCCTACCGGGGGGGCGGACTAGCCTACAATGAGCAGTTCTTC. It is translated as CASAYRGGGLAYNEQFF.

The V call is TRBV5-4, the J call TRBJ2-1; D may be TRBD2 (5 bases). CDR1 and CDR2 from the germline V gene are SGHNT and YYREEE (reference sequence). Trimming removed 2 bases from V and 5 bases from J, with 14 bases in between. This CDR3 has 15 amino acids. DNA for the CDR3: TGTGCCAGCAGCTTCGGGGTTCCTGGTAACAATGAGCAGTTCTTC. Protein sequence: CASSFGVPGNNEQFF. The whole variable domain, remainder taken from reference TRBV5-4 and TRBJ2-1, is ETGVTQSPTHLIKTRGQQVTLRCSSQSGHNTVSWYQQALGQGPQFIFQYYREEENGRGNFPPRFSGLQFPNYSSELNVNALELDDSALYLCASSFGVPGNNEQFFGPGTRLTVL.

This chain connects TRBV5-6 to TRBJ2-1, with D perhaps TRBD1 (6 bases). This CDR3 comprises 12 residues. The V gene's germline CDR1 is SGHDT and CDR2 YYEEEE. The V end was cut by 6 bases, the J end by 7 bases, with 11 bases between. In DNA form, the CDR3 reads TGTGCCAGCACCCTACAGGGAAATGAGCAGTTCTTC. As protein: CASTLQGNEQFF.

V is TRBV11-3 and J is TRBJ1-5; no reliable D call. The CDR3 covers 16 residues. Trimming took off 1 base at V and 7 bases at J, with 17 bases between the two ends. Germline V gene lookup returns CDR1 SGHNT and CDR2 YENEEA. The CDR3 DNA reads TGTGCCAGCAGCTTAGTGTCCCGGAGGAGGAGGCAGCCCCAGCATTTT. This encodes CASSLVSRRRRQPQHF.

This chain joins TRBV9 and TRBJ2-1, with D maybe TRBD2 (6 bases). Trimming left V 0 bases short and J 2 bases short, with 9 bases between. The CDR3 totals 15 residues. Germline CDR1 is SGDLS and CDR2 is YYNGEE. CDR3 sequence (DNA): TGTGCCAGCAGCGTAGGCGGGGATCCCTACAATGAGCAGTTCTTC. It translates to CASSVGGDPYNEQFF.